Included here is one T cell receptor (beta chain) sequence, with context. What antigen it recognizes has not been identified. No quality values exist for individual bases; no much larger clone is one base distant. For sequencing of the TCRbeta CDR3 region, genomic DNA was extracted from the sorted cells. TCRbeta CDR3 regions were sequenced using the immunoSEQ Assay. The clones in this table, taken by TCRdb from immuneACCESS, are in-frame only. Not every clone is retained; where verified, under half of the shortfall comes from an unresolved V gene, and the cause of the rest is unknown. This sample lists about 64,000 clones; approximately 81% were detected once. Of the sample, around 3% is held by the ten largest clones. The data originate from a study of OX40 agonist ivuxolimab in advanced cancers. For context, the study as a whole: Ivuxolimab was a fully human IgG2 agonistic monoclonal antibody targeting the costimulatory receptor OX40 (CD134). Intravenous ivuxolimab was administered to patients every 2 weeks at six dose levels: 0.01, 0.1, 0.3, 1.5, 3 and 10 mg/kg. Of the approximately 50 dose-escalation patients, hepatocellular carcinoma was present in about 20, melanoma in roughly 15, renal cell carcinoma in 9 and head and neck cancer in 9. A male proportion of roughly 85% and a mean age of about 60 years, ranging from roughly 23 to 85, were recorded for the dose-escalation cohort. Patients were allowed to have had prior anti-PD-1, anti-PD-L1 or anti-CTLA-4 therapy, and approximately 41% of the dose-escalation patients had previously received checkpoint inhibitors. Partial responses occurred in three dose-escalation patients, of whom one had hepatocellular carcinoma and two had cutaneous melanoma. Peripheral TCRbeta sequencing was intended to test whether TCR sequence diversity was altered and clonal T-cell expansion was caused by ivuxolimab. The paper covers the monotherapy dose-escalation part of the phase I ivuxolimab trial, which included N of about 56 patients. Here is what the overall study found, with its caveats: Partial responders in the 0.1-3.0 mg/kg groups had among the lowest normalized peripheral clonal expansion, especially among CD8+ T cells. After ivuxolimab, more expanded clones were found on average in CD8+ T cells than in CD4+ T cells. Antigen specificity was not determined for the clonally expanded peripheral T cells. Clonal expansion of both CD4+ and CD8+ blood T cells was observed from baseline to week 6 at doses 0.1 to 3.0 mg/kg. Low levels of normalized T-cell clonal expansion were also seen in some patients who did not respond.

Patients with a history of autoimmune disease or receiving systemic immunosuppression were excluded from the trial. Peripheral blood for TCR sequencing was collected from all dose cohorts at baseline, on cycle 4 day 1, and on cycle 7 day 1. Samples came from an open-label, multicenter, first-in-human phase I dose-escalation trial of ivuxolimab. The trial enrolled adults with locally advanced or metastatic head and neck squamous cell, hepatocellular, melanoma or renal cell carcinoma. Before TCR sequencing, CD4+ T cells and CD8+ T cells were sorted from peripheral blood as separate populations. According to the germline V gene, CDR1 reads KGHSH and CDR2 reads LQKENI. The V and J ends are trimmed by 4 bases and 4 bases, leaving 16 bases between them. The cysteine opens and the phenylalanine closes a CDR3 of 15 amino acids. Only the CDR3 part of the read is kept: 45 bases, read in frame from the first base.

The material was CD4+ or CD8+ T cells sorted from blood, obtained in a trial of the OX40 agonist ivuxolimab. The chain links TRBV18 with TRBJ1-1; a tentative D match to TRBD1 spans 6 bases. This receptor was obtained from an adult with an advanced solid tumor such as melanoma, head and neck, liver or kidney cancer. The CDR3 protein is CASSRESQGITEAFF. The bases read TGTGCCAGCTCACGAGAATCCCAGGGGATCACTGAAGCTTTCTTT.